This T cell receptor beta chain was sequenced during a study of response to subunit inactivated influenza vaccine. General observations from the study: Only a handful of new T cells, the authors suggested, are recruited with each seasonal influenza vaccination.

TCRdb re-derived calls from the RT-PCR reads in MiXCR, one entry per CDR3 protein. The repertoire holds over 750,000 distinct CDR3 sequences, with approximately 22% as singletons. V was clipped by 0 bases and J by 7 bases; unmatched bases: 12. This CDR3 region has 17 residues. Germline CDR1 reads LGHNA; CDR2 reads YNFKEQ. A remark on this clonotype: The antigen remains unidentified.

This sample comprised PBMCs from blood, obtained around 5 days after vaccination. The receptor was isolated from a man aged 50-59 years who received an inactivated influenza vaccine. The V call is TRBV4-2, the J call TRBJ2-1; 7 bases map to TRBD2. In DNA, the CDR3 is TGTGCCAGCAGCCAAGAATTCGGGCGGGGGTGGGAAAATGAGCAGTTCTTC. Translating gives CASSQEFGRGWENEQFF.